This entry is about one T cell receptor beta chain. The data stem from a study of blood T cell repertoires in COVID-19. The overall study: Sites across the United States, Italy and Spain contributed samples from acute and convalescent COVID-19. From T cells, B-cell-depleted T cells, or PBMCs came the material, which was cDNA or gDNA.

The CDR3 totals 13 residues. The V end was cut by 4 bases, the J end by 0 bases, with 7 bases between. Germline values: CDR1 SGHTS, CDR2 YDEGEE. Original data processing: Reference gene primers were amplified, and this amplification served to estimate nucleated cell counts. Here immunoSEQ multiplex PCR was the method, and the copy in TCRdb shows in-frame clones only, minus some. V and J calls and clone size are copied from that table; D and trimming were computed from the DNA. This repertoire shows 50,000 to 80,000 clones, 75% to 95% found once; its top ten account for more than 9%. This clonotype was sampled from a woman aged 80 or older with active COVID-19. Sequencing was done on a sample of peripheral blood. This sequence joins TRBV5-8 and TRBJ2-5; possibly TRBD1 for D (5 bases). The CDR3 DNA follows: TGTGCCAGCAGCCAGGGCTACCAAGAGACCCAGTACTTC. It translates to CASSQGYQETQYF.